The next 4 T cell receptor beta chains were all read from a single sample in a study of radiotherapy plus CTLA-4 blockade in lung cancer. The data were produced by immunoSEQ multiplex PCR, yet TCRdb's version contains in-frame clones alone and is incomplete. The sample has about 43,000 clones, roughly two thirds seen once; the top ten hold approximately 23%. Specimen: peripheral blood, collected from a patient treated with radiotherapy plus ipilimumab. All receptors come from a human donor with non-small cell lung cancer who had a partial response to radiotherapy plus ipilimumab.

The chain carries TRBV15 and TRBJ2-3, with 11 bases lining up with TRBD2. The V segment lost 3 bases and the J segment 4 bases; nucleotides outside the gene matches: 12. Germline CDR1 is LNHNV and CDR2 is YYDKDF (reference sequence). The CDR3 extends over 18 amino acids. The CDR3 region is CATSRGSGGAFPPDTQYF. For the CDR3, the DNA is TGTGCCACCAGCAGGGGTAGCGGGGGGGCCTTTCCCCCAGATACGCAGTATTTT.

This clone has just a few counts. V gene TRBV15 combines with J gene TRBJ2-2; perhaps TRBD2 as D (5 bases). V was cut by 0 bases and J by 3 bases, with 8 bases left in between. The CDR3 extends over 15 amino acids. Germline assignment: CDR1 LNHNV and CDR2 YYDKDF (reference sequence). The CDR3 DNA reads TGTGCCACCAGCAGAGATTTGAGGGACACCGGGGAGCTGTTTTTT. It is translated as CATSRDLRDTGELFF. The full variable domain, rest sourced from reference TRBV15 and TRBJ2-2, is DAMVIQNPRYQVTQFGKPVTLSCSQTLNHNVMYWYQQKSSQAPKLLFHYYDKDFNNEADTPDNFQSRRPNTSFCFLDIRSPGLGDTAMYLCATSRDLRDTGELFFGEGSRLTVL.

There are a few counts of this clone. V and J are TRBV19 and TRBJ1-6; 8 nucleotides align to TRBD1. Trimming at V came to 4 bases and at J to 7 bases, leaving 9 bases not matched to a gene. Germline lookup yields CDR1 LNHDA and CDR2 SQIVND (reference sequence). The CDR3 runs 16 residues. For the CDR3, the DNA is TGTGCCAGTAGTACAAGGACAGGGTCGGGAAATTCACCCCTCCACTTT. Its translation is CASSTRTGSGNSPLHF. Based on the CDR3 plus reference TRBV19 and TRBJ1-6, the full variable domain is DGGITQSPKYLFRKEGQNVTLSCEQNLNHDAMYWYRQDPGQGLRLIYYSQIVNDFQKGDIAEGYSVSREKKESFPLTVTSAQKNPTAFYLCASSTRTGSGNSPLHFGNGTRLTVT.

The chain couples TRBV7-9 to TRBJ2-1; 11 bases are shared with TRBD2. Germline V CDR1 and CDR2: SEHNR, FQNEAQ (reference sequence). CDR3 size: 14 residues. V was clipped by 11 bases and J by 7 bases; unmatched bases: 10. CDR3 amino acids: CAGSTSGSTNEQFF. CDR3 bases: TGTGCCGGAAGCACTAGCGGGAGTACGAATGAGCAGTTCTTC.